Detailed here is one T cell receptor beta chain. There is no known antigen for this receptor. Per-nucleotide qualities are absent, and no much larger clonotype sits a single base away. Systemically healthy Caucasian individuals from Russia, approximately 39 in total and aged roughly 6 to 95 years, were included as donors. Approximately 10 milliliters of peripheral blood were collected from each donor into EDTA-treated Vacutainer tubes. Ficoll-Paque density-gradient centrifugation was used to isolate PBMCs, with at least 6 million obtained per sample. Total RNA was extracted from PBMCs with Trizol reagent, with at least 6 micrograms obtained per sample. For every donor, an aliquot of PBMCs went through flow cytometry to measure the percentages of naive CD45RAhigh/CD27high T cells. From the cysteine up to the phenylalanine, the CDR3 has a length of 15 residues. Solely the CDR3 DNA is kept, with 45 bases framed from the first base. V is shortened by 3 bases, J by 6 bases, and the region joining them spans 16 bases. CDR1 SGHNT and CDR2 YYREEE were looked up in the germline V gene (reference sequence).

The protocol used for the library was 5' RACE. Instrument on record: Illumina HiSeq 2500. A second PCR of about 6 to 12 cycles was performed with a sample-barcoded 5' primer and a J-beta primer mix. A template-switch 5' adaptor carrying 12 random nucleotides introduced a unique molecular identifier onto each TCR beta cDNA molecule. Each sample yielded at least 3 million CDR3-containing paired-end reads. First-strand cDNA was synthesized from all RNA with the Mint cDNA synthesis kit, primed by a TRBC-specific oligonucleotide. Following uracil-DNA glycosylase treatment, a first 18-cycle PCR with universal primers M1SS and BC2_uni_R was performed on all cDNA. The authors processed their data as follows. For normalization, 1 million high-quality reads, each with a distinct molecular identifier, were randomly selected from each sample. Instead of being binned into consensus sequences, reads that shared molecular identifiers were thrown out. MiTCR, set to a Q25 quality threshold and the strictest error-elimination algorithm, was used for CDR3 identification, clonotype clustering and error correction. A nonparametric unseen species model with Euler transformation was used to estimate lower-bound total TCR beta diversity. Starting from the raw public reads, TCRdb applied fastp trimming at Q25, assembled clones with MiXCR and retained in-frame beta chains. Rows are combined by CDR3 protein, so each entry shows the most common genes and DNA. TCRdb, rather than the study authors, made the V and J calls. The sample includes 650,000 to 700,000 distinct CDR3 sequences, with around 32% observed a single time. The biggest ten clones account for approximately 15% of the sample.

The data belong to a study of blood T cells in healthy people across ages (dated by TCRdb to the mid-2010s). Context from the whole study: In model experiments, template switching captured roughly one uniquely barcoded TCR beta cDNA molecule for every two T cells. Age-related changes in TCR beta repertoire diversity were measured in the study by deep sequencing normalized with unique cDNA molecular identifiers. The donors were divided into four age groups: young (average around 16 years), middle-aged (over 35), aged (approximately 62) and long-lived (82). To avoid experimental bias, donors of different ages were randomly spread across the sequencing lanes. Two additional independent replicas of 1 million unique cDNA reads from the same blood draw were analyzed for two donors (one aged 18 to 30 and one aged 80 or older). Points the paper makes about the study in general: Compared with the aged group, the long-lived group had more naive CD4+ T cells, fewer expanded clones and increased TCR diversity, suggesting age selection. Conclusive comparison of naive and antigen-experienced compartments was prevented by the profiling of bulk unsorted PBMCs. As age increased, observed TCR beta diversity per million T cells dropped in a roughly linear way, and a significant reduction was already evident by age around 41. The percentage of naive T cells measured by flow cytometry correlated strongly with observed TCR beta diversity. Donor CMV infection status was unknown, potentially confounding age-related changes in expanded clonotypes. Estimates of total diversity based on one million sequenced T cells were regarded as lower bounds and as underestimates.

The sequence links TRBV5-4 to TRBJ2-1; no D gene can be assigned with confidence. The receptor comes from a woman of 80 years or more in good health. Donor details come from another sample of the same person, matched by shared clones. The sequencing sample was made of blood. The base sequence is TGTGCCAGCAGCTCCTCGGGCCTCCCGAGCAATGAGCAGTTCTTC. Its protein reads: CASSSSGLPSNEQFF.